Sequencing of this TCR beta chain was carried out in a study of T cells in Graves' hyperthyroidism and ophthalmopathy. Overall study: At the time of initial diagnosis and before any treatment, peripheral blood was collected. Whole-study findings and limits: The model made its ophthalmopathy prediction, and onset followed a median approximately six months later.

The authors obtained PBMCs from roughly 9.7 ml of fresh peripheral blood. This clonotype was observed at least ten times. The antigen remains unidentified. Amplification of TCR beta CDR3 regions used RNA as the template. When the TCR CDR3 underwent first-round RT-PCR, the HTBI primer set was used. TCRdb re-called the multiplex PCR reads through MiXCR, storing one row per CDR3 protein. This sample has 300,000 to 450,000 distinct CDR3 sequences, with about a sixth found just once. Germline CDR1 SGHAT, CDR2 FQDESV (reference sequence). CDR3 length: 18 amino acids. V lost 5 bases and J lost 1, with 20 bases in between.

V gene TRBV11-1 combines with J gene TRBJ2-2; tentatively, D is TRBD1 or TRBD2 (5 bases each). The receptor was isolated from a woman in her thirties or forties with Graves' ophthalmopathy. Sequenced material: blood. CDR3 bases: TGTGCCAGCAGCACCAATCGGGCGAGGGGCCTGAACACCGGGGAGCTGTTTTTT. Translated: CASSTNRARGLNTGELFF. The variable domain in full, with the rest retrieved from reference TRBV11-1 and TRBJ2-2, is EAEVAQSPRYKITEKSQAVAFWCDPISGHATLYWYRQILGQGPELLVQFQDESVVDDSQLPKDRFSAERLKGVDSTLKIQPAELGDSAMYLCASSTNRARGLNTGELFFGEGSRLTVL.